One sample yielded the 10 T cell receptor beta chains listed below, sequenced in a study of shared clonotypes between healthy human individuals. Repertoires were generated with immunoSEQ multiplex PCR, while TCRdb's copy carries only in-frame clones and drops some. The data show 2 million to 2.5 million clones, 85% to 95% seen once. What was sequenced was naive CD4+ T cells from PBMCs. Subset indicated: CD45RA+ positively selected. The source of these receptors is a young man in good health. Some clones in this sample may be carry-over from other donors' samples.

The chain carries TRBV28 and TRBJ1-2; the D gene is possibly TRBD1 (5 bases). The CDR3 sequence is 13 residues long. CDR1 and CDR2 from the germline V gene are MDHEN and SYDVKM. Trimming left V 3 bases short and J 8 bases short, with 13 bases between. The CDR3, as DNA: TGTGCCAGCAGTTTCTTGGCAGGGTACGGCTACACCTTC. Translating it yields CASSFLAGYGYTF.

This clone was counted a single time. V and J are TRBV30 and TRBJ2-7; no clear D gene. The ends were cut back, 0 bases at V and 8 bases at J, with 8 bases in the middle. The germline CDR1 and CDR2 sequences are GTSNPN and SVGIG (reference sequence). The CDR3 is 11 amino acids. CDR3 region: CAWSVREKQYF. The DNA for the CDR3 is TGTGCCTGGAGTGTAAGGGAAAAGCAGTACTTC.

The gene calls are TRBV5-1 and TRBJ2-1, with 9 bases matching TRBD1. The junction had 17 bases not matched to a gene; V was cut back by 5 bases and J by 8 bases. Germline CDR1 is SGHRS and CDR2 is YFSETQ. The CDR3 length is 17 residues. CDR3 region: CASRLRDRVSGVDEQFF. DNA for the CDR3: TGCGCCAGCAGACTACGGGACAGGGTGTCGGGTGTCGATGAGCAGTTCTTC.

J is TRBJ2-1 and V is TRBV18; D remains unclear. Germline lookup yields CDR1 KGHSH and CDR2 LQKENI. Trimming shortened V by 2 bases and J by 8 bases, and 19 bases separated the two germline ends. The CDR3 totals 16 residues. In DNA, the CDR3 is TGTGCCAGCTCACCAGGGCTTTCACTTTCTGTTGATGAGCAGTTCTTC. Encoded protein: CASSPGLSLSVDEQFF.

The chain links TRBV10-3 to TRBJ2-7; 8 bases map to TRBD1. V trimming: 1 base; J trimming: 6 bases; junction bases outside the gene matches: 5. The CDR3 is 14 amino acids. Per the germline V gene, CDR1 is ENHRY and CDR2 is SYGVKD. As DNA, the CDR3 is TGTGCCATCAGTGAGTTCAGGGGGCGTTTCGAGCAGTACTTC. Amino acids: CAISEFRGRFEQYF.

The rearrangement joins TRBV7-3 to TRBJ2-1; D is unclear. CDR1 and CDR2 from the germline V gene are SGHTA and FQGTGA. The CDR3 loop spans 15 amino acids. Between the trimmed V and J ends, which lost 4 bases and 6 bases, there was a span of 16 bases. CDR3 region: CASSSRPAEINEQFF. The CDR3 DNA sequence: TGTGCCAGCAGCTCTAGACCGGCAGAGATCAATGAGCAGTTCTTC. Full variable domain (outside the CDR3, taken from reference TRBV7-3 and TRBJ2-1): GAGVSQTPSNKVTEKGKYVELRCDPISGHTALYWYRQSLGQGPEFLIYFQGTGAADDSGLPNDRFFAVRPEGSVSTLKIQRTERGDSAVYLCASSSRPAEINEQFFGPGTRLTVL.

On this clone itself: This same CDR3 is encoded by further DNA sequences in the sample. The chain couples TRBV28 to TRBJ2-7; no firm D call. Germline V CDR1 and CDR2: MDHEN, SYDVKM. The length of the CDR3 is 13 residues. Trimming shortened V by 5 bases and J by 0 bases, and 8 bases separated the two germline ends. The CDR3 DNA reads TGTGCCAGCAGTATAGCCCACTCCTACGAGCAGTACTTC. It specifies CASSIAHSYEQYF.

V gene TRBV6-5 combines with J gene TRBJ1-4; 7 positions match TRBD1. Germline V gene lookup returns CDR1 MNHEY and CDR2 SVGAGI. This CDR3 spans 15 amino acids. V lost 6 bases, J lost 4 bases, and 8 bases stayed unmatched. In DNA, the CDR3 is TGTGCCAGCAGGACGACGGGACAGCTTAATGAAAAACTGTTTTTT. It encodes CASRTTGQLNEKLFF.

The genes are TRBV5-1 and TRBJ1-2; maybe TRBD1 (5 bases). The CDR3 consists of 16 residues. Trimming removed 0 bases at V and 2 bases at J, with 14 bases between. Germline V CDR1 and CDR2: SGHRS, YFSETQ. The CDR3 DNA sequence: TGCGCCAGCAGCTTGGAGGGGATTACGGGGAACTATGGCTACACCTTC. Translating it yields CASSLEGITGNYGYTF. Full variable domain (missing parts from reference TRBV5-1 and TRBJ1-2): KAGVTQTPRYLIKTRGQQVTLSCSPISGHRSVSWYQQTPGQGLQFLFEYFSETQRNKGNFPGRFSGRQFSNSRSEMNVSTLELGDSALYLCASSLEGITGNYGYTFGSGTRLTVV.

V and J are TRBV11-2 and TRBJ2-1, with D perhaps TRBD2 (6 bases). Trimming took off 3 bases at V and 3 bases at J, with 12 bases between the two ends. Germline CDR1 reads SGHAT; CDR2 reads FQNNGV. The CDR3 is 15 residues long. The CDR3 protein is CASSFPLAIYNEQFF. DNA of the CDR3: TGTGCCAGCAGCTTCCCCCTAGCGATCTACAATGAGCAGTTCTTC.